The clone carrying this T cell receptor (beta chain) was seen a few times. Its antigen is as yet unknown. As part of library construction, unique molecular identifiers were attached to individual cDNA molecules. TCRdb called the 5' RACE reads again in MiXCR, with one record for every CDR3 protein. The data contain tens of thousands of distinct CDR3 sequences, about 4.9% of them singletons. CDR3 length equals 11 residues. Trimming took off 11 bases at V and 4 bases at J, with 6 bases between the two ends. Germline V gives CDR1 SGHAT, CDR2 FQNNGV. The entry originates in a study of early T cells in non-severe SARS-CoV-2 infection. Study summary: Chains stayed unpaired after sequencing of bulk RNA from unsorted whole blood. Study observations and caveats: Reliance on VDJdb matching favored anti-spike CD8 responses; private and CD4 specificities were missed.

This TCR derives from an adult who was a healthcare worker with PCR-confirmed SARS-CoV-2 infection or an uninfected control (not recorded which). Sequences were obtained from whole blood. The genes are TRBV11-2 and TRBJ2-6; D gene uncertain. This CDR3 is CASSGANVLTF. The CDR3 DNA reads as TGTGCCTCCTCCGGGGCCAACGTCCTGACTTTC.